These 32 T cell receptor beta chains share one sample of origin, sequenced in a study of T-cell memory formation after mild COVID-19. TCRdb passed the 5' RACE reads through MiXCR, listing each CDR3 protein once. The repertoire holds about 250,000 distinct CDR3 sequences, with 15% as singletons. The sample consisted of PBMCs or a T cell subset sorted from them (not recorded which). These receptors were obtained from an adult woman who had mild COVID-19 (a few samples of this study predate the infection). Cell type and time point are not known.

The V call is TRBV12-3 or TRBV12-4, the J call TRBJ2-3; unclear D gene. Deletions cut 1 base from V and 5 bases from J, with 4 bases between. CDR3 size: 12 residues. As DNA, the CDR3 is TGTGCCAGCAGTTTAGGTGTAGATACGCAGTATTTT. Residues: CASSLGVDTQYF.

The chain uses TRBV7-9 and TRBJ2-7, with a weak D call TRBD2 (6 bases). Trimming stripped 1 base from V and 2 bases from J, with 9 bases between. This CDR3 region has 14 residues. Germline V gives CDR1 SEHNR, CDR2 FQNEAQ (reference sequence). In DNA form, the CDR3 reads TGTGCCAGCAGCTTAGTAACGGGAGCCTACGAGCAGTACTTC. Its protein is CASSLVTGAYEQYF.

The CDR3 coding sequence is TGTGCCAGCAGCATTGGATTTCTCCAGCCCCAGCATTTT. Amino acid sequence: CASSIGFLQPQHF. V is TRBV11-2 and J is TRBJ1-5; D ambiguous. The length of the CDR3 is 13 residues. The V gene lost 5 bases and the J gene lost 7 bases, with 12 bases spanning the gap. Germline lookup yields CDR1 SGHAT and CDR2 FQNNGV.

Only a few counts were recorded for this clonotype. V and J are TRBV5-1 and TRBJ1-1, with TRBD1 matching over 10 bases. With 6 bases clipped from V and 1 base from J, the junction kept 12 bases outside the gene matches. The V gene's germline CDR1 is SGHRS and CDR2 YFSETQ. The CDR3 is made up of 17 amino acids. Here the CDR3 DNA reads TGCGCCAGCACCAGCGCGACAGGGGGCGTCCGGAACACTGAAGCTTTCTTT. Its protein product is CASTSATGGVRNTEAFF.

The genes are TRBV4-2 and TRBJ2-5; 11 bases fit TRBD2. V was clipped by 3 bases and J by 2 bases; unmatched bases: 5. CDR1 LGHNA and CDR2 YNFKEQ come from the germline V gene. The CDR3 runs to 16 residues. CDR3 DNA sequence: TGTGCCAGCAGCCAGGGACTAGCGGAAAAACAAGAGACCCAGTACTTC. As protein: CASSQGLAEKQETQYF.

V usage is TRBV18 and J usage is TRBJ2-5; TRBD2 agrees at 9 bases. This CDR3 contains 16 residues. Germline CDR1 reads KGHSH; CDR2 reads LQKENI. The V gene end was trimmed by 1 base and the J gene end by 2 bases; junction bases not matched to a gene: 5. The CDR3 bases are TGTGCCAGCTCACCACTGACTAGCGGAATTCAAGAGACCCAGTACTTC. Encoded protein: CASSPLTSGIQETQYF. Drawing the rest from reference TRBV18 and TRBJ2-5, the complete variable domain is NAGVMQNPRHLVRRRGQEARLRCSPMKGHSHVYWYRQLPEEGLKFMVYLQKENIIDESGMPKERFSAEFPKEGPSILRIQQVVRGDSAAYFCASSPLTSGIQETQYFGPGTRLLVL.

This clonotype has only a few counts. The chain combines TRBV3-1 with TRBJ1-1; possibly TRBD1 for D (5 bases). Deletions cut 0 bases from V and 1 base from J, with 18 bases between. Looked up from germline, CDR1 is LGHDT and CDR2 is YNNKEL (reference sequence). CDR3 length: 18 residues. CDR3 DNA: TGTGCCAGCAGCCAAGATCTTCACGGGGGGTCCTCGAACACTGAAGCTTTCTTT. Translated, it gives CASSQDLHGGSSNTEAFF.

The chain couples TRBV20-1 to TRBJ1-5; possible D gene TRBD1, 5 bases. The V gene's germline CDR1 is DFQATT and CDR2 SNEGSKA (reference sequence). With 0 bases removed from V and 1 base from J, the gap between germline ends came to 13 bases. This CDR3 comprises 16 residues. CDR3 region: CSARDPAGISNQPQHF. For the CDR3, the DNA is TGCAGTGCTAGAGATCCGGCAGGGATCAGCAATCAGCCCCAGCATTTT.

This clonotype has more than one count but fewer than ten. V and J are TRBV6-5 and TRBJ2-3; weak D call: TRBD1 (6 bases). Trimming pared 10 bases from V and 0 bases from J, leaving 14 bases between. CDR1 and CDR2 from the germline V gene are MNHEY and SVGAGI. The CDR3 extends over 14 amino acids. In DNA form, the CDR3 reads TGTGCCATCGGCAGGGGCGTAAGCACAGATACGCAGTATTTT. Translating gives CAIGRGVSTDTQYF.

This clonotype has just a few counts. V and J are TRBV12-3 or TRBV12-4 and TRBJ2-3; 8 positions match TRBD2. The CDR3 length is 14 residues. V shed 7 bases and J 5 bases; nucleotides not matched to a gene: 8. The CDR3 sequence is CASTRRGAEDTQYF. The CDR3 coding sequence is TGTGCCAGCACCAGGCGGGGGGCCGAAGATACGCAGTATTTT.

This chain links TRBV18 with TRBJ1-4; D ambiguous. CDR1 KGHSH and CDR2 LQKENI come from the germline V gene. This CDR3 contains 15 residues. The V and J ends lost 4 bases and 6 bases respectively, with 15 bases between them. This CDR3 reads CASSLNPTDYEKLFF. The CDR3 DNA follows: TGTGCCAGCTCACTCAATCCCACCGATTATGAAAAACTGTTTTTT.

The chain has TRBV25-1 and TRBJ2-4; D might be TRBD1 (6 bases). CDR3 length: 14 residues. Germline V gene lookup returns CDR1 MGHDK and CDR2 SYGVNS. V lost 5 bases and J 5 bases, leaving 13 bases between the germline ends. The CDR3 DNA is TGTGCCAGCAGTCCAAGGGGGACGGAAAACATTCAGTACTTC. Protein: CASSPRGTENIQYF.

The gene calls are TRBV20-1 and TRBJ2-3; 12 bases agree with TRBD1. The germline V gene encodes CDR1 DFQATT and CDR2 SNEGSKA (reference sequence). The CDR3 length is 13 residues. CDR3 loop: CRGDRGRRDTQYF. The DNA of the CDR3 is TGCAGGGGGGACAGGGGGCGGAGGGATACGCAGTATTTT.

This clonotype occurred a few times. The CDR3 bases are TGTGCCAGCAGCCTCAGACAGGGCCCCACCGGGGAGCTGTTTTTT. The encoded protein is CASSLRQGPTGELFF. V is TRBV12-3 or TRBV12-4 and J is TRBJ2-2; 7 bases map to TRBD1. This CDR3 region has 15 residues. Trimming removed 6 bases from V and 4 bases from J; junction bases left unmatched: 8.

The V call is TRBV12-3 or TRBV12-4, the J call TRBJ2-1; TRBD1 matches 7 bases. V shed 5 bases and J 6 bases; nucleotides not matched to a gene: 7. CDR3 size: 14 residues. The CDR3 loop is CASSPTGPGNEQFF. DNA of the CDR3: TGTGCCAGCAGTCCGACAGGGCCGGGCAATGAGCAGTTCTTC.

This chain uses TRBV18 with TRBJ1-1; the D is unclear. V was pared by 6 bases and J by 4 bases, with 15 bases between. Germline CDR1 reads KGHSH; CDR2 reads LQKENI. This CDR3 is built from 14 residues. The CDR3, as DNA: TGTGCCAGCTCCCACTCTGGACTCGCCACTGAAGCTTTCTTT. Its translation: CASSHSGLATEAFF.

This clonotype was counted between two and nine times. The chain is built from TRBV2 and TRBJ2-1; D uncertain. V shed 2 bases and J shed 4 bases, with 6 bases lying between them. Germline assignment: CDR1 SNHLY and CDR2 FYNNEI. There are 13 residues in the CDR3. CDR3 bases: TGTGCCAGCAGTGAAATCCGATACAATGAGCAGTTCTTC. It yields the protein CASSEIRYNEQFF. The complete variable domain, with remaining parts taken from reference TRBV2 and TRBJ2-1, reads EPEVTQTPSHQVTQMGQEVILRCVPISNHLYFYWYRQILGQKVEFLVSFYNNEISEKSEIFDDQFSVERPDGSNFTLKIRSTKLEDSAMYFCASSEIRYNEQFFGPGTRLTVL.

This clonotype was seen a few times. J is TRBJ2-5 and V is TRBV7-2; 10 nucleotides line up with TRBD2. The germline V gene encodes CDR1 SGHTA and CDR2 FQGNSA. There are 15 residues in the CDR3. Trimming at V came to 5 bases and at J to 5 bases, leaving 8 bases not matched to a gene. The CDR3 loop is CASSDPLAGEETQYF. CDR3 in DNA: TGTGCCAGCAGCGATCCCCTAGCGGGAGAGGAGACCCAGTACTTC.

The chain is built from TRBV5-1 and TRBJ1-1; D is perhaps TRBD1 (6 bases). The CDR3 consists of 15 residues. With 0 bases removed from V and 0 bases from J, the gap between germline ends came to 9 bases. The germline V gene encodes CDR1 SGHRS and CDR2 YFSETQ. This chain's CDR3 is CASSLGRGMNTEAFF. The CDR3 bases are TGCGCCAGCAGCTTGGGAAGGGGGATGAACACTGAAGCTTTCTTT.

CDR3 nucleotide sequence: TGCGCCAGCAGTCTAGCGGGAGTTCTCTGGGAGCAGTTCTTC. Translated, it gives CASSLAGVLWEQFF. The chain uses TRBV10-1 and TRBJ2-1; 10 bases are shared with TRBD2. The CDR3 covers 14 residues. The V and J ends lost 5 bases and 10 bases, in that order; junction bases with no gene match: 8. Germline V gene sequence: CDR1 WNHNN, CDR2 SYGVQD (reference sequence).

The chain recombines TRBV6-5 with TRBJ1-5; D possibly corresponds to TRBD1 (5 bases). The length of the CDR3 is 15 residues. Germline V gene lookup returns CDR1 MNHEY and CDR2 SVGAGI. V shed 4 bases and J shed 3 bases, with 13 bases lying between them. CDR3 amino acids: CASSSFGGNNQPQHF. Here the CDR3 DNA reads TGTGCCAGCAGTTCCTTTGGGGGGAACAATCAGCCCCAGCATTTT.

This clonotype has a handful of counts. The chain recombines TRBV24-1 with TRBJ2-1, with 8 bases matching TRBD2. The length of the CDR3 is 16 residues. Germline V CDR1 and CDR2: KGHDR, SFDVKD. Losses at the gene ends were 4 bases for V and 4 bases for J; bases not matched to a gene: 8. CDR3 sequence: CATSDRSGGEYNEQFF. The CDR3 DNA reads TGTGCCACCAGTGACCGCTCGGGAGGGGAGTACAATGAGCAGTTCTTC.

V gene TRBV6-5 combines with J gene TRBJ2-1, with 16 bases lining up with TRBD2. The junction had 5 bases not matched to a gene; V was cut back by 4 bases and J by 2 bases. CDR1 and CDR2 (germline): MNHEY, SVGAGI. CDR3 length: 18 residues. CDR3 in amino acids: CASSSTGLAGGTYNEQFF. The CDR3 DNA is TGTGCCAGCAGTTCCACGGGACTAGCGGGGGGGACCTACAATGAGCAGTTCTTC.

The chain joins TRBV9 to TRBJ2-7, with 7 positions matching TRBD1. Looked up from germline, CDR1 is SGDLS and CDR2 is YYNGEE. The J segment lost 4 bases and the V segment lost 1 base, leaving 5 bases of the junction unmatched. This CDR3 is 14 amino acids long. The CDR3, as DNA: TGTGCCAGCAGCGTATCGACAGGGATATACGAGCAGTACTTC. Its translation is CASSVSTGIYEQYF.

J is TRBJ2-7 and V is TRBV20-1; 11 bases line up with TRBD2. CDR1 is DFQATT, CDR2 SNEGSKA, per germline (reference sequence). This CDR3 is 18 amino acids long. Trimming cost V 6 bases and J 5 bases; bases outside gene matches: 21. The CDR3 DNA reads TGCAGTGCCAAGGGAGTCATTAGCGGGGGGGCCGGTAAGGACGAGCAGTACTTC. Translating gives CSAKGVISGGAGKDEQYF.

The CDR3 spells CASSKGNSGPQHF. In DNA form, the CDR3 reads TGTGCCAGCAGCAAGGGGAATTCGGGGCCCCAGCATTTT. The chain carries TRBV7-2 and TRBJ1-5, with D possibly matching TRBD1 (5 bases). From germline, CDR1 is SGHTA and CDR2 FQGNSA. The CDR3 totals 13 residues. Trimming cost V 5 bases and J 9 bases, with 14 bases left between them.

This clonotype was seen more than once but under ten times. The gene calls are TRBV7-2 and TRBJ2-1, with 15 bases identical to TRBD2. With V trimmed by 1 base and J by 4 bases, 2 bases remained unmatched. Germline V gene sequence: CDR1 SGHTA, CDR2 FQGNSA. The length of the CDR3 is 17 residues. Here the CDR3 DNA reads TGTGCCAGCAGCTTAGGGGGACTAGCGGGAGGTTACAATGAGCAGTTCTTC. This encodes CASSLGGLAGGYNEQFF.

The chain has TRBV24-1 and TRBJ2-1; 8 nucleotides align to TRBD2. The germline V gene has CDR1 KGHDR and CDR2 SFDVKD. The CDR3 is 17 amino acids. Losses at the gene ends were 4 bases for V and 8 bases for J; bases not matched to a gene: 15. The CDR3 region is CATSDPDPGGKDYEQFF. CDR3 DNA sequence: TGTGCCACCAGTGACCCGGATCCGGGAGGGAAGGACTATGAGCAGTTCTTC.

V is TRBV10-3 and J is TRBJ1-1, with unresolved D. Deletions cut 7 bases from V and 4 bases from J, with 13 bases between. Germline-derived CDR1 and CDR2 are ENHRY and SYGVKD. The CDR3 totals 13 residues. Here the CDR3 DNA reads TGTGCCATCATGGACCGACTGGGCACTGAAGCTTTCTTT. As protein: CAIMDRLGTEAFF.

V and J are TRBV7-2 and TRBJ2-5; no definite D call. Trimming removed 3 bases from V and 5 bases from J, with 10 bases in between. Germline CDR1 reads SGHTA; CDR2 reads FQGNSA. The CDR3 runs 13 residues. The DNA for the CDR3 is TGTGCCAGCAGCTTGGGTATTGTGGAGACCCAGTACTTC. This encodes CASSLGIVETQYF.

The sample holds a few counts of this clonotype. V is TRBV12-3 or TRBV12-4 and J is TRBJ1-5; weak D call: TRBD1 (5 bases). The CDR3 loop spans 16 amino acids. V lost 1 base and J lost 1, with 11 bases in between. In nucleotides, the CDR3 is TGTGCCAGCAGTTTAGGTGCCAGGGTGAGCAATCAGCCCCAGCATTTT. Translating gives CASSLGARVSNQPQHF.

The chain links TRBV7-9 to TRBJ2-1; the D gene is possibly TRBD2 (5 bases). The germline V gene encodes CDR1 SEHNR and CDR2 FQNEAQ (reference sequence). Trimming took 5 bases from V and 0 from J, leaving 11 bases between them. This CDR3 has 15 residues. The CDR3, as DNA: TGTGCCAGCAGCACAAGGAGGAGCTCCTACAATGAGCAGTTCTTC. It codes for CASSTRRSSYNEQFF.